This is a list of T cell receptor beta chains from one sample in a study of blood T cells in healthy people across ages. MiXCR was run by TCRdb on the 5' RACE reads, yielding one entry per CDR3 protein. The sample gives 1.2 million to 1.5 million distinct CDR3 sequences, about 43% of which show up once; approximately 7.9% is in the top ten. The sample comprised blood. The receptor source for this set is a woman aged 18-30 years in good health. Each CDR3 is given with its conserved first and last residue. Each record gives: clone size, J gene, V gene, D gene, CDR3 DNA, CDR3 protein. D genes are given only for firm matches. Rows may omit the clone size; those that give it use once, few, many or a size class.

abundance: once
j_gene: TRBJ1-2
v_gene: TRBV7-8
d_gene: NA
CDR3nt: TGTGCCAGCAGCTCCCAGGCAACGGGGAACTATGGCTACACCTTC
CDR3aa: CASSSQATGNYGYTF

abundance: NA
j_gene: TRBJ2-3
v_gene: TRBV27
d_gene: TRBD1
CDR3nt: TGTCCCAGCAGTTTATTAGGTTGGACAGGGGTTGGGAGCACAGATACGCAGTATTTT
CDR3aa: CPSSLLGWTGVGSTDTQYF

abundance: few
j_gene: TRBJ2-1
v_gene: TRBV28
d_gene: NA
CDR3nt: TGTGCCAGCAGTATTGCCCACAATGAGCAGTTCTTC
CDR3aa: CASSIAHNEQFF

abundance: few
j_gene: TRBJ1-2
v_gene: TRBV27
d_gene: TRBD1
CDR3nt: TGTGCCAGCAGTTCTCGCGGCCGGGACAGGTTTAGGAGGGGCTACACCTTC
CDR3aa: CASSSRGRDRFRRGYTF

abundance: few
j_gene: TRBJ1-2
v_gene: TRBV14
d_gene: NA
CDR3nt: TGTGCCAGCAGCCCAGGACAGCTAACCACCTATGGCTACACCTTC
CDR3aa: CASSPGQLTTYGYTF

abundance: few
j_gene: TRBJ2-1
v_gene: TRBV7-2
d_gene: TRBD2
CDR3nt: TGTGCCAGCAGCTTAGGACTAGCGGGAGTTCCGTTCTTC
CDR3aa: CASSLGLAGVPFF

abundance: few
j_gene: TRBJ2-7
v_gene: TRBV6-6
d_gene: TRBD2
CDR3nt: TGTGCCAGCAGTTACGGCCTAGCGGACTCCTACGAGCAGTACTTC
CDR3aa: CASSYGLADSYEQYF

abundance: few
j_gene: TRBJ2-7
v_gene: TRBV5-1
d_gene: NA
CDR3nt: TGCGCCAGCAGCCCCCCCCCAGGCAGCTCCTACGAGCAGTACTTC
CDR3aa: CASSPPPGSSYEQYF

abundance: few
j_gene: TRBJ2-1
v_gene: TRBV7-9
d_gene: NA
CDR3nt: TGTGCCAGCAGCTTCGGCCGCGGCGGGATGGGGCAGTTCTTC
CDR3aa: CASSFGRGGMGQFF

abundance: many
j_gene: TRBJ1-1
v_gene: TRBV7-2
d_gene: NA
CDR3nt: TGTGCCAGCAGCTTTTCAGTGAACACTGAAGCTTTCTTT
CDR3aa: CASSFSVNTEAFF

abundance: NA
j_gene: TRBJ2-1
v_gene: TRBV5-1
d_gene: TRBD2
CDR3nt: TGCGTCAGCAGCTTGATAGCGGCGGGAGTGAGTAATGAGCAGTTCTTC
CDR3aa: CVSSLIAAGVSNEQFF

abundance: NA
j_gene: TRBJ1-2
v_gene: TRBV5-6
d_gene: NA
CDR3nt: TGTGCCAGCAGACCAAACGGACTCTCGGTTAAGGGCTACACCTTC
CDR3aa: CASRPNGLSVKGYTF

abundance: few
j_gene: TRBJ2-7
v_gene: TRBV12-3/TRBV12-4
d_gene: TRBD1
CDR3nt: TGTGCCGGCAGTCTCCGGGACAGCCTCTCCTACGAGCAGTACTTC
CDR3aa: CAGSLRDSLSYEQYF

abundance: few
j_gene: TRBJ2-5
v_gene: TRBV5-1
d_gene: NA
CDR3nt: TGCGCCAGCAGACCTCTTGGCAGCAAAGAGACCCAGTACTTC
CDR3aa: CASRPLGSKETQYF